This T cell receptor beta chain derives from a study of response to subunit inactivated influenza vaccine. MiXCR, run by TCRdb on the RT-PCR reads, gives a single entry per CDR3 protein. The data show fewer than 600,000 distinct CDR3 sequences, 6.5% to 8% seen once. The germline V and J ends were trimmed by 0 bases and 3 bases, with 12 bases remaining between them. CDR1 and CDR2 (germline): LGHNA, YNFKEQ. CDR3 length: 15 residues. The V gene is TRBV4-2, the J gene TRBJ2-7; a possible D gene is TRBD2 (6 bases). The sequence derives from a man between 50 and 70 years old who received an inactivated influenza vaccine. Source: PBMCs from blood, taken 23 months after vaccination. CDR3 coding DNA: TGTGCCAGCAGCCAAGAACTAGCTGAATTCTACGAGCAGTACTTC. Translating gives CASSQELAEFYEQYF.